This T cell receptor (beta chain) is drawn from a study of blood T cell repertoires in COVID-19. The CDR3 is 15 amino acids. V lost 3 bases to trimming and J lost 3 bases, with 12 bases between them. From germline, CDR1 is MNHEY and CDR2 SMNVEV (reference sequence). TCRdb's copy holds only in-frame clones and misses some; the assay was immunoSEQ multiplex PCR. This table has 150,000 or so clones, 92% appearing once. The clonotype was recovered from a man aged 25-45 years with COVID-19, enrolled during active disease. Source material: peripheral blood. J is TRBJ1-3 and V is TRBV27; possibly TRBD1 for D (6 bases). CDR3 in amino acids: CASSFAGGHGNTIYF. The CDR3 DNA reads TGTGCCAGCAGTTTTGCGGGGGGACATGGAAACACCATATATTTT.